The 19 T cell receptor beta chains presented below share a single source sample, sequenced in a study of blood T cell repertoires in COVID-19 (dated by TCRdb to the early 2020s). The library came from the immunoSEQ multiplex PCR assay. In TCRdb, the immuneACCESS table is reduced to in-frame sequences with V and J assigned. These tables do not hold every clone; where another copy was compared, an unresolved V gene accounts for under half, and the others remain unexplained. The sample profile shows roughly 42,000 clones; 90% of them were found once. The top ten hold approximately 3% of the sample. Sequences were obtained from peripheral blood. The receptor source for this set is a man in his forties or fifties with active COVID-19.

This clone has only one observation. The chain joins TRBV18 to TRBJ2-6; perhaps TRBD2 as D (6 bases). Trimming pared 6 bases from V and 3 bases from J, leaving 21 bases between. The V gene's germline CDR1 is KGHSH and CDR2 LQKENI. This CDR3 comprises 18 residues. As DNA, the CDR3 is TGTGCCAGCTCGCAGAATCAGGCATCGGGGGTTGGGGCCAACGTCCTGACTTTC. Its translation is CASSQNQASGVGANVLTF.

The chain recombines TRBV2 with TRBJ2-5; 7 bases fit TRBD1. The CDR3 totals 14 residues. Trimming at V came to 4 bases and at J to 2 bases, leaving 4 bases not matched to a gene. Germline V gene data show CDR1 as SNHLY and CDR2 as FYNNEI. The CDR3 coding sequence is TGTGCCAGCAGTGTGGGGACAGTGCAAGAGACCCAGTACTTC. Protein sequence: CASSVGTVQETQYF.

This sequence joins TRBV27 and TRBJ2-5, with 9 nucleotides matching TRBD1. The CDR3 is made up of 18 amino acids. Unmatched junction bases numbered 9, after V lost 1 base and J lost 0 bases. Germline V lookup: CDR1 MNHEY, CDR2 SMNVEV (reference sequence). The CDR3 sequence: CASSLFALQGAYQETQYF. In DNA, the CDR3 is TGTGCCAGCAGTTTATTCGCACTACAGGGGGCCTACCAAGAGACCCAGTACTTC.

The chain links TRBV19 to TRBJ2-2, with 7 nucleotides matching TRBD2. Germline CDR1 reads LNHDA; CDR2 reads SQIVND (reference sequence). V lost 1 base, J lost 4 bases, and 6 bases stayed unmatched. The CDR3 has 16 residues. CDR3 loop: CASSIGGGVTTGELFF. CDR3 DNA sequence: TGTGCCAGTAGTATAGGGGGAGGGGTGACCACCGGGGAGCTGTTTTTT.

The V gene is TRBV19, the J gene TRBJ2-2; 9 bases are shared with TRBD1. Per the germline V gene, CDR1 is LNHDA and CDR2 is SQIVND (reference sequence). With V trimmed by 5 bases and J by 6 bases, 7 bases remained unmatched. The CDR3 runs to 15 residues. The CDR3 DNA follows: TGTGCCAGTAGTCCACGGACAGGGGTAGCCGGGGAGCTGTTTTTT. It translates to CASSPRTGVAGELFF.

This clone was recorded only once. V gene TRBV7-5 combines with J gene TRBJ1-5; the table calls TRBD1, which could not be checked here. TRBV7-5 is a listed pseudogene. The CDR3 covers 14 residues. CDR3 protein: CARSLGQGNQPQHF. CDR3 DNA sequence: TGTGCCAGAAGCTTAGGCCAGGGGAATCAGCCCCAGCATTTT.

The chain recombines TRBV21-1 with TRBJ2-4; the listed D gene, TRBD1, was not tested against the DNA. TRBV21-1 is marked as a pseudogene. There are 23 residues in the CDR3. CDR3 in DNA: TGTGCCAGCAGCAAAGTCGTATCCCAGCTAGCGTCAGGGGGCAAGGGAGCCAAAAACATTCAGTACTTC. It is translated as CASSKVVSQLASGGKGAKNIQYF.

The chain is built from TRBV6-6 and TRBJ2-5; TRBD1 agrees at 8 bases. The germline V gene encodes CDR1 MNHNY and CDR2 SVGAGI (reference sequence). Losses at the gene ends were 2 bases for V and 4 bases for J; bases not matched to a gene: 9. CDR3 size: 16 residues. CDR3 sequence reads: CASSYGPDRELETQYF. CDR3 DNA: TGTGCCAGCAGTTACGGTCCGGACAGGGAGCTAGAGACCCAGTACTTC.

The chain couples TRBV2 to TRBJ2-3; D is perhaps TRBD1 (5 bases). The germline V and J ends were trimmed by 4 bases and 4 bases, with 9 bases remaining between them. This CDR3 contains 13 residues. CDR1 is SNHLY and CDR2 is FYNNEI in the germline V gene. The CDR3 nucleotides are TGTGCCAGCAGTGGGGGCAGGGCAGATACGCAGTATTTT. Its protein product is CASSGGRADTQYF. Based on the CDR3 plus reference TRBV2 and TRBJ2-3, the full variable domain is EPEVTQTPSHQVTQMGQEVILRCVPISNHLYFYWYRQILGQKVEFLVSFYNNEISEKSEIFDDQFSVERPDGSNFTLKIRSTKLEDSAMYFCASSGGRADTQYFGPGTRLTVL.

The chain couples TRBV30 to TRBJ1-2; TRBD1 is a possible D gene (6 bases). This CDR3 comprises 14 residues. The V gene lost 4 bases and the J gene lost 0 bases, with 12 bases spanning the gap. The V gene's germline CDR1 is GTSNPN and CDR2 SVGIG (reference sequence). CDR3 amino acids: CAWNIQGTNYGYTF. As DNA, the CDR3 is TGTGCCTGGAACATACAGGGAACTAACTATGGCTACACCTTC.

The rearrangement joins TRBV19 to TRBJ2-2; D is ambiguous. This CDR3 has 15 residues. V gave up 3 bases and J gave up 1 base, with 9 bases separating them. The germline CDR1 and CDR2 sequences are LNHDA and SQIVND (reference sequence). The CDR3 region has the DNA TGTGCCAGTAGTATGGCCCTCTTGAACACCGGGGAGCTGTTTTTT. Translation: CASSMALLNTGELFF.

J is TRBJ1-2 and V is TRBV29-1, with 7 nucleotides matching TRBD1. Trimming removed 5 bases from V and 3 bases from J; junction bases left unmatched: 3. The V gene's germline CDR1 is SQVTM and CDR2 ANQGSEA. The CDR3 runs 12 residues. CDR3 bases: TGCAGCGTTAAGGGGGCAGACTATGGCTACACCTTC. Its translation is CSVKGADYGYTF.

This clone was found once. The rearrangement uses TRBV5-4 and TRBJ1-1; TRBD1 is a possible D gene (5 bases). V gave up 4 bases and J gave up 5 bases, with 21 bases separating them. The CDR3 contains 16 residues. The V gene's germline CDR1 is SGHNT and CDR2 YYREEE (reference sequence). The CDR3 DNA follows: TGTGCCAGCAGCCGCCAGGGCCGCGGGGCGTCAACTGAAGCTTTCTTT. It is translated as CASSRQGRGASTEAFF.

The CDR3 loop is CASSGGTGYDNEQFF. DNA for the CDR3: TGTGCCAGCAGCGGCGGGACAGGGTATGACAATGAGCAGTTCTTC. The chain is built from TRBV9 and TRBJ2-1; TRBD1 agrees at 9 bases. Losses at the gene ends were 3 bases for V and 5 bases for J; bases not matched to a gene: 6. Germline CDR1 reads SGDLS; CDR2 reads YYNGEE. This CDR3 spans 15 amino acids.

The chain recombines TRBV6-5 with TRBJ1-5; D gene ambiguous. Trimming took 7 bases from V and 3 from J, leaving 13 bases between them. Germline values: CDR1 MNHEY, CDR2 SVGAGI. This CDR3 is built from 14 residues. The CDR3 loop is CASMARGNNQPQHF. In DNA form, the CDR3 reads TGTGCCAGCATGGCTCGGGGAAACAATCAGCCCCAGCATTTT.

This chain joins TRBV19 and TRBJ2-6, with 7 bases aligning to TRBD1. V lost 6 bases, J lost 4 bases, and 18 bases stayed unmatched. The CDR3 is 19 residues long. The germline gives CDR1 LNHDA, CDR2 SQIVND (reference sequence). Written as DNA, the CDR3 is TGTGCCAGTAGCAAACTATATTCTACAGGGGTGGAAGGGGCCAACGTCCTGACTTTC. Protein: CASSKLYSTGVEGANVLTF.

The chain recombines TRBV10-3 with TRBJ1-1; D unclear. Trimming took 7 bases from V and 7 from J, leaving 19 bases between them. CDR3 size: 14 residues. Germline V gene lookup returns CDR1 ENHRY and CDR2 SYGVKD. The CDR3 region is CAITSAEKGGEAFF. CDR3 coding DNA: TGTGCCATCACCTCGGCGGAAAAGGGAGGTGAAGCTTTCTTT.

V gene TRBV7-9 combines with J gene TRBJ2-2; weak D call: TRBD2 (5 bases). V lost 6 bases and J 0 bases, leaving 20 bases between the germline ends. The germline V gene has CDR1 SEHNR and CDR2 FQNEAQ (reference sequence). This CDR3 is 18 amino acids long. The CDR3 spells CASSSRSGAGTNTGELFF. The CDR3 DNA is TGTGCCAGCAGTTCCCGTTCTGGAGCCGGGACGAACACCGGGGAGCTGTTTTTT.

This clone was recorded once. V usage is TRBV7-9 and J usage is TRBJ1-2; D not resolved. Trimming removed 1 base from V and 0 bases from J, with 12 bases in between. CDR1 is SEHNR and CDR2 is FQNEAQ in the germline V gene (reference sequence). The CDR3 spans 16 residues. The chain's CDR3 is CASSLDGMGANYGYTF. The CDR3 DNA reads TGTGCCAGCAGCTTAGACGGGATGGGAGCTAACTATGGCTACACCTTC.